This TCR beta chain was identified in a study of blood T cell repertoires in COVID-19. Study summary: Researchers got acute and convalescent COVID-19 samples from the United States, Italy and Spain. From T cells, B-cell-depleted T cells, or PBMCs came the material, which was cDNA or gDNA.

As handled by the study authors: Amplifying reference gene primers gave estimates of nucleated cell counts. The data were produced by immunoSEQ multiplex PCR, yet TCRdb's version contains in-frame clones alone and is incomplete. Clone size and the V and J calls come from that table; the DNA yielded D and trimming. Found here are 250,000 to 300,000 clones, around 83% of them singletons; the top ten hold about 3.5%. This CDR3 has 16 amino acids. Germline lookup yields CDR1 MDHEN and CDR2 SYDVKM. The J segment lost 1 base and the V segment lost 4 bases, leaving 6 bases of the junction unmatched. The V gene is TRBV28, the J gene TRBJ2-5; the match to TRBD1 covers 10 bases. This clonotype was sampled from a man younger than 35 with active or convalescent COVID-19. Input material: peripheral blood. This CDR3 is CASSSPGQGRQETQYF. The CDR3 nucleotides read TGTGCCAGCAGTTCGCCGGGACAGGGGCGCCAAGAGACCCAGTACTTC.